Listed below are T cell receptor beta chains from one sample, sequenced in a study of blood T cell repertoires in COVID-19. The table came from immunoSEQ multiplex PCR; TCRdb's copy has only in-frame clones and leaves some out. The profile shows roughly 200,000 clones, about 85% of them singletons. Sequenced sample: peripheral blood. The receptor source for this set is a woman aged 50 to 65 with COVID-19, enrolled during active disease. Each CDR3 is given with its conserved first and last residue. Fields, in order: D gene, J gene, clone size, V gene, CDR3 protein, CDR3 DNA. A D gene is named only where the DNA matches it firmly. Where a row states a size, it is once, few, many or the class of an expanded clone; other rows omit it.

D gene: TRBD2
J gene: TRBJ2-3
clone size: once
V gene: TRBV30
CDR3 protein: CAWSLAGAGGTDTQYF
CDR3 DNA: TGTGCCTGGAGTCTAGCGGGGGCCGGGGGGACAGATACGCAGTATTTT

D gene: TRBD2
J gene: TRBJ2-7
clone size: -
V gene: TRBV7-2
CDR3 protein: CATVAGGAYEQYF
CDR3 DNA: TGTGCCACTGTAGCGGGGGGGGCCTACGAGCAGTACTTC

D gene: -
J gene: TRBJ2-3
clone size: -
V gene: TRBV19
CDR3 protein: CASSIDSPSTDTQYF
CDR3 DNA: TGTGCCAGTAGTATCGACAGCCCTAGCACAGATACGCAGTATTTT

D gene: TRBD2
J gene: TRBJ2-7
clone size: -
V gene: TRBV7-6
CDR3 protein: CASSPYLSGTSYEQYF
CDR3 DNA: TGTGCCAGCAGCCCCTACTTAAGCGGGACCTCCTACGAGCAGTACTTC

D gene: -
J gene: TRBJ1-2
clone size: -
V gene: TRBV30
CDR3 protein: CAWRYTILNYGYTF
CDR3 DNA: TGTGCCTGGAGATATACAATACTAAACTATGGCTACACCTTC

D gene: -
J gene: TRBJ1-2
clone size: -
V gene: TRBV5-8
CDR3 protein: CASSLAGGLSYGYTF
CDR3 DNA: TGTGCCAGCAGCTTGGCGGGCGGGTTGAGCTATGGCTACACCTTC

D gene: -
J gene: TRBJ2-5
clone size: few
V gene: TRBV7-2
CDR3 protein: CASSLSRYQETQYF
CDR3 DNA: TGTGCCAGCAGCTTAAGCCGGTACCAAGAGACCCAGTACTTC

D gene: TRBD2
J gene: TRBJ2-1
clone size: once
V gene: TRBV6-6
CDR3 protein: CASSYSMGAGGHEQFF
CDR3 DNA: TGTGCCAGCAGTTACTCGATGGGTGCGGGGGGGCATGAGCAGTTCTTC

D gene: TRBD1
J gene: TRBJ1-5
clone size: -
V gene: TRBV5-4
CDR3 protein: CASSLTGDHQPQHF
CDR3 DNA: TGTGCCAGCAGTTTGACAGGGGACCATCAGCCCCAGCATTTT

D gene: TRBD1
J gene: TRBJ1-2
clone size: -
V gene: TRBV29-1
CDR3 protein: CSVEDSTRQGPGGYTF
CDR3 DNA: TGCAGCGTTGAAGACTCGACGAGACAGGGCCCCGGCGGCTACACCTTC

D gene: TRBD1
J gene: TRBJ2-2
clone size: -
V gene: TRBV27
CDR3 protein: CASGQGWTGELFF
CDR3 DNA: TGTGCCAGCGGACAGGGGTGGACCGGGGAGCTGTTTTTT

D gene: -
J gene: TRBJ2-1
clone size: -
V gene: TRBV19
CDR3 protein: CASSIVLGGASEQFF
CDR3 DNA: TGTGCCAGTAGTATAGTGTTGGGGGGGGCGAGTGAGCAGTTCTTC

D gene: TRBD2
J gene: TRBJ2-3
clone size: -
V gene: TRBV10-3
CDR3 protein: CAITGLAGGSLSTDTQYF
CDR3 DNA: TGTGCCATCACAGGACTAGCGGGGGGATCTCTTAGCACAGATACGCAGTATTTT

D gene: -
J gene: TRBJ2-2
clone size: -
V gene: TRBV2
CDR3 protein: CASSEGATLLTGELFF
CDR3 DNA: TGTGCCAGCAGTGAGGGAGCTACCCTCCTTACCGGGGAGCTGTTTTTT

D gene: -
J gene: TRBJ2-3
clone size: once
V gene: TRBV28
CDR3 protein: CASRRLNTQYF
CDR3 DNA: TGTGCCAGCCGCCGGTTGAATACGCAGTATTTT

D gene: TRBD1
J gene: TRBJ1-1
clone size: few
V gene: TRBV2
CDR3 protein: CASSEDRGRGTEAFF
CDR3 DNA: TGTGCCAGCAGTGAAGACAGGGGGCGAGGCACTGAAGCTTTCTTT

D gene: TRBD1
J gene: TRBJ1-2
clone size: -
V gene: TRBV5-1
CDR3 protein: CASSTPGTDYGYTF
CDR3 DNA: TGCGCCAGCAGCACACCCGGGACAGATTATGGCTACACCTTC

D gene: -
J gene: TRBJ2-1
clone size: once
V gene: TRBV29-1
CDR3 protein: CSVDHPNRAASNEQFF
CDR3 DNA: TGCAGCGTTGATCATCCGAACAGGGCGGCTAGTAATGAGCAGTTCTTC

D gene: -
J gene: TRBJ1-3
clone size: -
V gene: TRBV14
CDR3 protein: CASSLNGNTIYF
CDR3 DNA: TGTGCCAGCAGCCTAAATGGAAACACCATATATTTT

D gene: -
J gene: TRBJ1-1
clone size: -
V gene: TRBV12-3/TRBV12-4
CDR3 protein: CASSLTFTEAFF
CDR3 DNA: TGTGCCAGCAGTTTGACTTTCACTGAAGCTTTCTTT

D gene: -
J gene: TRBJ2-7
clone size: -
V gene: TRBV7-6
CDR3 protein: CASSNSRDKSYEQYF
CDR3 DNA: TGTGCCAGCAGCAATAGCCGGGACAAGTCCTACGAGCAGTACTTC

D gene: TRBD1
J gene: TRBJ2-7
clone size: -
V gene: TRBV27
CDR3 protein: CASSYRGQAYEQYF
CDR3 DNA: TGTGCCAGCAGTTACCGCGGACAGGCCTACGAGCAGTACTTC

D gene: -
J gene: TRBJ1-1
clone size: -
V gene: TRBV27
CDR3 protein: CASSFGGRTEAFF
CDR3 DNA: TGTGCCAGCAGTTTCGGGGGGCGGACTGAAGCTTTCTTT

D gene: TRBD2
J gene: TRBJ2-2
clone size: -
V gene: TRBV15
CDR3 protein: CATSRGSGGYTGELFF
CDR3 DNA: TGTGCCACCAGCAGAGGGAGCGGGGGGTACACCGGGGAGCTGTTTTTT

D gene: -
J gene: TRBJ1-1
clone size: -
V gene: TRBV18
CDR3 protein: CASSPPRGSWNTEAFF
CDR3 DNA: TGTGCCAGCTCACCACCACGTGGGAGTTGGAACACTGAAGCTTTCTTT

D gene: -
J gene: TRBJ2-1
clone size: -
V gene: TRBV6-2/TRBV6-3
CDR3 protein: CASSGGGAHNEQFF
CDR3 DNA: TGTGCCAGCAGTGGTGGGGGGGCCCACAATGAGCAGTTCTTC

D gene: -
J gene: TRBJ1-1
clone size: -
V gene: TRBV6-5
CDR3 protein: CASATEPETEAFF
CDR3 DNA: TGTGCCAGTGCGACAGAACCCGAAACTGAAGCTTTCTTT

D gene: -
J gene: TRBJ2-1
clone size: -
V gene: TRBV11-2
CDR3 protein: CASSPSLEQFF
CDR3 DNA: TGTGCCAGCAGCCCCTCTCTTGAGCAGTTCTTC

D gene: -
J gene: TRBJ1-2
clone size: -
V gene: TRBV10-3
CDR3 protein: CAIEGQGTAKTF
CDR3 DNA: TGTGCCATCGAGGGGCAGGGGACCGCTAAGACCTTC

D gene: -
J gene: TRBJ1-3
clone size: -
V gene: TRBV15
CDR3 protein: CATSRGPGNTIYF
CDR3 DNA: TGTGCCACCAGCCGTGGGCCGGGAAACACCATATATTTT

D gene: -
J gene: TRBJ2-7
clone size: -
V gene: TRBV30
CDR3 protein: CAWKTRYEQYF
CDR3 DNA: TGTGCCTGGAAAACCAGGTACGAGCAGTACTTC

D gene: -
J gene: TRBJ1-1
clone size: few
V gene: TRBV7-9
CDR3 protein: CASSSGLDTEAFF
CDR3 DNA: TGTGCCAGCAGCTCAGGGTTGGACACTGAAGCTTTCTTT

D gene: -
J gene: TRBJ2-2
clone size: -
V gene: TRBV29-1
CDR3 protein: CSVEDAGELFF
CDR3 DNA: TGCAGCGTTGAAGACGCCGGGGAGCTGTTTTTT

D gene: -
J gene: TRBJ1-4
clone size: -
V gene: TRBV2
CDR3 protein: CASSVRDFNEKLFF
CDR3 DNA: TGTGCCAGCAGTGTACGGGACTTTAATGAAAAACTGTTTTTT

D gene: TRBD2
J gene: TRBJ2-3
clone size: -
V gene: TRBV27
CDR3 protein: CASRGLAGVPRTDTQYF
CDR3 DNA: TGTGCCAGCAGAGGACTAGCGGGGGTTCCAAGGACAGATACGCAGTATTTT

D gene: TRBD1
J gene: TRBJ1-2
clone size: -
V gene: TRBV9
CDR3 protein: CASSPGQEGYGYTF
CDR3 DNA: TGTGCCAGCAGTCCGGGACAGGAGGGCTATGGCTACACCTTC

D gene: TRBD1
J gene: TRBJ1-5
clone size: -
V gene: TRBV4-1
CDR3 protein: CASSQVGQAIQPQHF
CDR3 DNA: TGCGCCAGCAGCCAGGTAGGACAGGCTATTCAGCCCCAGCATTTT

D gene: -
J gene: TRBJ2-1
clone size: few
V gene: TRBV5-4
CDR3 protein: CASSLAGSYEQFF
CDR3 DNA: TGTGCCAGCAGCTTGGCGGGTTCCTATGAGCAGTTCTTC

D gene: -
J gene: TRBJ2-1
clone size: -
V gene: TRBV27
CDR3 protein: CETRQRAGSYNEQFF
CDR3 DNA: TGTGAAACCCGCCAGCGGGCGGGGTCCTACAATGAGCAGTTCTTC

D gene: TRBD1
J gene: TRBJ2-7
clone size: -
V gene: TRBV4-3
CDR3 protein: CASSQSTGRGNEQYF
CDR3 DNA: TGCGCCAGCAGCCAATCGACAGGGAGAGGGAACGAGCAGTACTTC

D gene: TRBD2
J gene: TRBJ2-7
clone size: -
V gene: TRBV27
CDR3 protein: CASTSRASGGPTYEQYF
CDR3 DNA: TGTGCCAGCACCTCGAGGGCTAGCGGGGGACCTACCTACGAGCAGTACTTC

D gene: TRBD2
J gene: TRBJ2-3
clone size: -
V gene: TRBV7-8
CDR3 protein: CASSDSGTSGEPKYF
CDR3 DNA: TGTGCCAGCAGCGACTCCGGGACTAGCGGGGAACCGAAGTATTTT

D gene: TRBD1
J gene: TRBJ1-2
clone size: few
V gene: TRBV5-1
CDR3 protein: CASSRDKGTGGGYTF
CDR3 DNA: TGCGCCAGCAGCAGGGATAAGGGGACAGGGGGTGGCTACACCTTC

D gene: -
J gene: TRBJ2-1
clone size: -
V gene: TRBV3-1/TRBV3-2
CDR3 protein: CASSQDLRQRSLREQFF
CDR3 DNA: TGTGCCAGCAGCCAAGATCTGAGGCAAAGGTCATTACGGGAGCAGTTCTTC

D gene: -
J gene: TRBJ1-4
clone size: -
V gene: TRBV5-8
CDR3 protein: CASSLAIGGEKLFF
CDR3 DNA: TGTGCCAGCAGCTTGGCGATCGGGGGTGAAAAACTGTTTTTT

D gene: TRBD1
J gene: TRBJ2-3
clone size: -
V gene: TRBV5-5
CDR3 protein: CASSLVRTGLDTQYF
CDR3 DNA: TGTGCCAGCAGCTTGGTCCGGACAGGGTTAGATACGCAGTATTTT